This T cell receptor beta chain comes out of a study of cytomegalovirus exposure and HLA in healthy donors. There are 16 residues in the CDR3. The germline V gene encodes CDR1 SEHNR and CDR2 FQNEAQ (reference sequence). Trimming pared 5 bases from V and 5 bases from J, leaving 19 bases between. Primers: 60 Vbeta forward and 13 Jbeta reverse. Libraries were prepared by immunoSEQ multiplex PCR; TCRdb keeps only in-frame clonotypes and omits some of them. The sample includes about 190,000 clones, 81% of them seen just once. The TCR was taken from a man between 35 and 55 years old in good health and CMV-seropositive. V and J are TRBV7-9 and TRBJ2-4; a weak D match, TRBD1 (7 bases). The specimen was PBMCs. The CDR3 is CASSLQTGRRENIQYF. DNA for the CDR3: TGTGCCAGCAGCCTCCAGACAGGGAGGAGGGAAAACATTCAGTACTTC.